This T cell receptor (beta chain) comes out of a study of blood T cell repertoires in COVID-19. Source study methods: Cell counts per sample came from amplifying reference gene primers. Profiling relied on immunoSEQ multiplex PCR, and the TCRdb table lists in-frame clones only, not all of them. V, J and clone size were drawn from that table, and D and trimming were deduced from the DNA. The sample holds 390,000 or so clones, roughly nine tenths seen once. CDR3 length: 14 amino acids. CDR1 is SGDLS and CDR2 is YYNGEE in the germline V gene. V was shortened by 0 bases and J by 2 bases, with 8 bases between the two germline ends.

This receptor was identified in a man aged 18 to 30 who had recovered from COVID-19. The genes are TRBV9 and TRBJ2-5; a possible D gene is TRBD1 (5 bases). The sample taken for sequencing was PBMCs or T cells enriched from blood (not recorded which). The CDR3 DNA follows: TGTGCCAGCAGCGTAGCCCCAGGGCAAGAGACCCAGTACTTC. Its translation: CASSVAPGQETQYF.